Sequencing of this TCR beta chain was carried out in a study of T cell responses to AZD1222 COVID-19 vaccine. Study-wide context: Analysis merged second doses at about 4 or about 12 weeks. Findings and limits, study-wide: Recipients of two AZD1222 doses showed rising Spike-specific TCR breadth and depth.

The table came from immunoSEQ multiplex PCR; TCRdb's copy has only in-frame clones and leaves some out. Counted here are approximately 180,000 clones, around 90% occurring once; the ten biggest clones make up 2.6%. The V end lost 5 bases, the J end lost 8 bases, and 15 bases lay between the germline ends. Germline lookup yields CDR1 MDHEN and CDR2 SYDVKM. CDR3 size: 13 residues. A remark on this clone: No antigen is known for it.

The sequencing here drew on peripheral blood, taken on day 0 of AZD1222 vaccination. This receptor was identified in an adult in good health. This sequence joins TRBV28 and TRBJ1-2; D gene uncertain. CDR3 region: CASSLLLLEGYTF. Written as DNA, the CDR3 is TGTGCCAGCAGTCTCCTCCTCTTAGAGGGCTACACCTTC.